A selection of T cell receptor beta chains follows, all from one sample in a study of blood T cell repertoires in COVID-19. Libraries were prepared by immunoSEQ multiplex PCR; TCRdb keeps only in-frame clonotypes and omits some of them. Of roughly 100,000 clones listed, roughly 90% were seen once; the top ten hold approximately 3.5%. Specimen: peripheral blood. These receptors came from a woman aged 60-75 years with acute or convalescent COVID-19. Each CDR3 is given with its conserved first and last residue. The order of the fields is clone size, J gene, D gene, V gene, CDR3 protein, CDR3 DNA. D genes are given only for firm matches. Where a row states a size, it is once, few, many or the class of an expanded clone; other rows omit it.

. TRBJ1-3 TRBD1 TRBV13 CASSHRGSGGNTIYF TGTGCCAGCAGCCACAGGGGTTCAGGTGGAAACACCATATATTTT
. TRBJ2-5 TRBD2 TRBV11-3 CASSLRLAGAVETQYF TGTGCCAGCAGCTTACGACTAGCGGGAGCTGTAGAGACCCAGTACTTC
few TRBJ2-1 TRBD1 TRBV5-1 CASSGGTGVEQFF TGCGCCAGCAGCGGCGGGACAGGGGTTGAGCAGTTCTTC
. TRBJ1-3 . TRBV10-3 CAITGTSRGNTIYF TGTGCCATAACCGGGACATCGCGCGGAAACACCATATATTTT
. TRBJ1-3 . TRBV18 CASSSMALISGNTIYF TGTGCCAGCTCGTCCATGGCCTTGATTTCTGGAAACACCATATATTTT
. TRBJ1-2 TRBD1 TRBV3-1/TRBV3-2 CASSSLGQGAGGYTF TGTGCCAGCAGCTCCCTCGGACAGGGGGCGGGAGGCTACACCTTC
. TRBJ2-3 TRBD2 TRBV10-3 CATQQRGKGGTDTQYF TGTGCCACCCAGCAGCGGGGGAAGGGTGGCACAGATACGCAGTATTTT
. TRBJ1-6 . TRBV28 CASKSVGDSPLHF TGTGCCAGCAAATCGGTAGGGGATTCACCCCTCCACTTT
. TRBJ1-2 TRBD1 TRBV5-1 CASSGNRGIGGYTF TGCGCCAGCAGCGGAAACAGGGGGATCGGAGGCTACACCTTC
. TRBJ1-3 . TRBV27 CASSLGGSGNTIYF TGTGCCAGCAGTTTGGGGGGATCTGGAAACACCATATATTTT
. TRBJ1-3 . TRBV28 CASSFPGWRNTIYF TGTGCCAGCAGTTTCCCAGGGTGGCGTAACACCATATATTTT
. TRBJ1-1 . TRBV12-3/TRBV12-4 CASSSQGVTEAFF TGTGCCAGCAGTTCTCAGGGTGTGACTGAAGCTTTCTTT
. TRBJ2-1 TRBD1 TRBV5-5 CASSLEQGAYNEQFF TGTGCCAGCAGCTTGGAACAGGGGGCTTACAATGAGCAGTTCTTC
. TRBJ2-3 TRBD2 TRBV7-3 CASRLAGEGPDTQYF TGTGCCAGCAGATTAGCGGGAGAGGGCCCAGATACGCAGTATTTT
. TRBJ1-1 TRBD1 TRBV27 CASRPDRANPNTEAFF TGTGCCAGCAGGCCGGACAGGGCAAACCCGAACACTGAAGCTTTCTTT
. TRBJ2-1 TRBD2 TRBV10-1 CASSAGGLADYNEQFF TGCGCCAGCAGTGCCGGGGGACTAGCGGATTACAATGAGCAGTTCTTC
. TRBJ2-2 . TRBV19 CASSKKTGADTGELFF TGTGCCAGTAGTAAAAAGACAGGTGCGGACACCGGGGAGCTGTTTTTT
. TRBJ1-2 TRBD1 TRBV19 CASKGTGDVGYTF TGTGCCAGTAAAGGTACAGGGGATGTCGGCTACACCTTC
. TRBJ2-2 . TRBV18 CASSPQLAGNTGELFF TGTGCCAGCTCACCACAATTGGCAGGGAACACCGGGGAGCTGTTTTTT
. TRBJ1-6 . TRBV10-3 CAISGGQINSPLHF TGTGCCATCAGTGGAGGACAGATTAATTCACCCCTCCACTTT
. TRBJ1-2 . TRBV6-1 CASSDQQNYGYTF TGTGCCAGCAGTGACCAACAGAACTATGGCTACACCTTC
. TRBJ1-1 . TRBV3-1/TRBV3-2 CASSQAGANTEAFF TGTGCCAGCAGCCAAGCAGGGGCGAACACTGAAGCTTTCTTT
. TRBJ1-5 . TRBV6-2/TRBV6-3 CASSRRLTGTYQPQHF TGTGCCAGCAGTCGCCGCCTGACAGGTACATATCAGCCCCAGCATTTT